Following are 7 T cell receptor beta chains from one sample sequenced in a study of spatial heterogeneity in lung cancer. TCRdb called the 5' RACE reads again in MiXCR, with one record for every CDR3 protein. The sample lists approximately 11,000 distinct CDR3 sequences; nearly 4% were seen once. Time point described: sample taken at primary tumor resection. Without sorting, whole RNA was sequenced from tumor, nontumor lung or frozen PBMC. The sample consisted of normal lung tissue next to the tumor, taken at surgery. Receptors originate from a male donor with early-stage non-small cell lung cancer.

Relative to its sample, this clonotype is medium-sized (0.01 to 0.1%). In a library made to pick up alpha chains, this beta chain is a stray read with a size that means little. The chain carries TRBV6-2 or TRBV6-3 and TRBJ1-3; D possibly corresponds to TRBD1 (6 bases). Trimming cost V 9 bases and J 2 bases, with 11 bases left between them. There are 13 residues in the CDR3. Germline loops: CDR1 MNHEY, CDR2 SVGEGT. This CDR3 reads CASVDRPGNTIYF. CDR3 in DNA: TGTGCCAGTGTGGACAGACCTGGAAACACCATATATTTT.

By proportion, this clonotype is medium-sized. This beta chain lies outside the target of a library built for alpha chains; its clone size means little. The chain couples TRBV20-1 to TRBJ2-7; 10 nucleotides align to TRBD2. The CDR3 covers 14 residues. Germline V CDR1 and CDR2: DFQATT, SNEGSKA (reference sequence). The J segment lost 0 bases and the V segment lost 5 bases, leaving 4 bases of the junction unmatched. For the CDR3, the DNA is TGCAGTGCTTCAGCTAGCGGGGGCTCCTACGAGCAGTACTTC. Amino acid sequence: CSASASGGSYEQYF.

This clonotype was picked up many times. A library prepared for alpha chains yielded this beta chain as an off-target read; its size is of little meaning. The V call is TRBV28, the J call TRBJ2-1, with 11 bases identical to TRBD2. V lost 1 base and J lost 6; bases outside the gene matches: 5. Germline V gene lookup returns CDR1 MDHEN and CDR2 SYDVKM. The CDR3 covers 16 residues. The CDR3 bases are TGTGCCAGCAGTTTATCCCTAGCGGGAGGCTTCAATGAGCAGTTCTTC. The encoded protein is CASSLSLAGGFNEQFF.

With regard to this clonotype: In a library made to pick up alpha chains, this beta chain is a stray read with a size that means little. The CDR3 loop reads CSAPYGTKETQYF. The CDR3 nucleotides are TGCAGTGCTCCCTACGGGACCAAGGAGACCCAGTACTTC. This chain links TRBV20-1 with TRBJ2-5; D tentatively fits TRBD1 or TRBD2 (5 bases each). CDR3 length equals 13 residues. CDR1 and CDR2 from the germline V gene are DFQATT and SNEGSKA (reference sequence). Trimming left V 5 bases short and J 5 bases short, with 15 bases between.

This clonotype showed up many times. A library made for alpha chains picked up this beta chain off target, so its size means little. The chain carries TRBV27 and TRBJ2-1; 7 bases are shared with TRBD1. CDR1 MNHEY and CDR2 SMNVEV come from the germline V gene (reference sequence). The ends lost 3 bases at V and 3 bases at J; junction bases unmatched: 5. The CDR3 sequence is 15 residues long. CDR3 nucleotide sequence: TGTGCCAGCAGTTTGAAAGGGACAGACTACAATGAGCAGTTCTTC. This translates into CASSLKGTDYNEQFF.

In this sample, this clonotype turned up many times. This beta chain was picked up by a library intended for alpha chains and is off target, so its count carries little meaning. The genes are TRBV19 and TRBJ1-5; D is ambiguous. Per germline, CDR1 LNHDA and CDR2 SQIVND (reference sequence). CDR3 length: 15 amino acids. V dropped 3 bases and J dropped 3 bases, with 12 bases sitting between them. For the CDR3, the DNA is TGTGCCAGTAGTATCTCCCTGGGGTCCAATCAGCCCCAGCATTTT. This encodes CASSISLGSNQPQHF.

This clonotype was detected ten times or more. With the library built for alpha chains, this beta chain is off target and its frequency is not meaningful. The chain recombines TRBV29-1 with TRBJ2-3; D is undetermined. Trimming left V 4 bases short and J 1 base short, with 6 bases between. CDR1 and CDR2 from the germline V gene are SQVTM and ANQGSEA. This CDR3 region has 12 residues. DNA of the CDR3: TGCAGCGTTGTGAAGGGCACAGATACGCAGTATTTT. Translation gives CSVVKGTDTQYF.